This record covers a single TCR beta chain. This sample was included in a study of shared T cell receptors in the human thymus. V lost 0 bases, J lost 5 bases, and 8 bases stayed unmatched. In germline, CDR1 is LGHNA, CDR2 YNFKEQ. This CDR3 comprises 18 residues. TCRdb's table, derived via immunoSEQ multiplex PCR, lists solely in-frame clones and lacks some. This table has roughly 660,000 clones, approximately 87% appearing once. The same data also went into a second study, on human thymus T cells. That paper states: Obtained as resections during corrective heart surgery, the thymus tissue was then studied. V and J genes seemed to be used with bias in thymic and blood repertoires.

This chain connects TRBV4-2 to TRBJ2-5; 14 nucleotides match TRBD2. The sequencing input was thymocytes. The source is a boy under three years old with a congenital heart defect. CDR3 loop: CASSQETSGRAWGETQYF. CDR3 coding DNA: TGTGCCAGCAGCCAAGAGACTAGCGGGAGGGCCTGGGGGGAGACCCAGTACTTC.